This TCR beta chain is drawn from a study of T cell responses to AZD1222 COVID-19 vaccine. Some clones are missing from TCRdb's copy, which holds only in-frame ones; the method was immunoSEQ multiplex PCR. The sample comprises around 160,000 clones, roughly 92% of which are singletons, and roughly 4.6% rests with the top ten. In germline, CDR1 is MDHEN, CDR2 SYDVKM. This CDR3 contains 10 residues. V shed 8 bases and J shed 8 bases, with 7 bases lying between them. The TCR comes from an adult who received the AZD1222 COVID-19 vaccine. Specimen: peripheral blood, collected 28 days after the second AZD1222 dose. The J gene is TRBJ2-1, the V gene TRBV28; D not certain. The CDR3 is CASAWDEQFF. Here the CDR3 DNA reads TGTGCCAGCGCCTGGGATGAGCAGTTCTTC.